Detailed here is one TCR beta chain. The antigen is undetermined. These data come from a study of somatic mutations in cytotoxic T cells in rheumatoid arthritis. Germline values: CDR1 MGHDK, CDR2 SYGVNS. V was clipped by 2 bases and J by 1 base, with 6 bases between them. The CDR3 has 14 residues. General study findings and limits: Comparison of CD8+ T-cell clonality between rheumatoid arthritis patients and age-matched healthy controls yielded no significant difference.

Per the original methods: Patient CD8+ clones bigger than 1% seldom lined up with published virus-specific TCRB sequences. Profiling relied on immunoSEQ multiplex PCR, and the TCRdb table lists in-frame clones only, not all of them. D and trimming were read from the DNA, whereas the V and J calls and clone size are those reported in that table. Of approximately 4,800 clones in the sample, roughly 74% are singletons; the top ten hold roughly 71%. This sequence joins TRBV25-1 and TRBJ1-3; TRBD1 might be the D (5 bases). This specimen was CD8+ T cells sorted from blood, taken at a follow-up visit. The receptor was derived from a man aged 40-49 years with rheumatoid arthritis. For the CDR3, the DNA is TGTGCCAGCAGTGAAGGGGGATCTGGAAACACCATATATTTT. Its protein is CASSEGGSGNTIYF.